A single T cell receptor (beta chain) is shown here with its context. Source study methods: Nucleated cell number was recorded as an estimate derived from reference gene primer amplification. Profiled with immunoSEQ multiplex PCR; TCRdb holds only in-frame clones, not every one. V and J calls and clone size follow that table, whereas D and trimming were derived from the DNA. The sample comprises 150,000 to 200,000 clones, under 85% of which are singletons, and around 6.3% rests with the top ten. The data were taken from a study of blood T cell repertoires in COVID-19. Overall study: The study drew acute and convalescent COVID-19 samples from the United States, Italy and Spain. T cells, B-cell-depleted T cells, or PBMCs supplied cDNA or gDNA.

This CDR3 spans 16 amino acids. Trimming left V 1 base short and J 3 bases short, with 13 bases between. The germline gives CDR1 MGHRA, CDR2 YSYEKL. The sequenced material came from peripheral blood. This sequence originates from a woman aged 40 to 49 with acute or convalescent COVID-19. This rearrangement joins TRBV4-1 to TRBJ1-5; a weak D match, TRBD1 (5 bases). CDR3 sequence reads: CASSQVNRLLNQPQHF. CDR3 coding DNA: TGCGCCAGCAGCCAAGTGAACAGGCTCCTCAATCAGCCCCAGCATTTT.